Listed here are 24 T cell receptor beta chains from one sample, sequenced in a study of T cell repertoires in cytomegalovirus infection. TCRdb processed the reads anew with MiXCR; each CDR3 protein has one entry. This sample has approximately 1,000,000 distinct CDR3 sequences, with 31% found just once. These receptors have no identified antigens. This material consisted of cultured CD8+ T cells from PBMCs, taken from culture after CMV antigen stimulation. The receptors derive from a human donor in good health (CMV status not recorded). Some clones in this sample may be carry-over from other donors' samples.

This clonotype was seen ten or more times. The rearrangement uses TRBV12-3 or TRBV12-4 and TRBJ1-2, with D tentatively TRBD1 (6 bases). The CDR3 totals 15 residues. V dropped 5 bases and J dropped 5 bases, with 18 bases sitting between them. The CDR3 DNA follows: TGTGCCAGCAGTCTTACCAACAGGGAGGGGTATGGCTACACCTTC. This translates into CASSLTNREGYGYTF.

A few counts support this clonotype. In DNA form, the CDR3 reads TGCAGTGCTAGAGATTTCCGAGGAGGGGGCGAGCAGTACTTC. Protein product: CSARDFRGGGEQYF. V usage is TRBV20-1 and J usage is TRBJ2-7; D tentatively reads TRBD1 or TRBD2 (6 bases each). Per germline, CDR1 DFQATT and CDR2 SNEGSKA (reference sequence). The CDR3 consists of 14 residues. The V and J ends lost 0 bases and 6 bases respectively, with 15 bases between them.

V is TRBV10-3 and J is TRBJ1-1, with D unclear. Germline V gene lookup returns CDR1 ENHRY and CDR2 SYGVKD. This CDR3 has 13 amino acids. Deletions cut 2 bases from V and 2 bases from J, with 6 bases between. The CDR3 DNA sequence: TGTGCCATCAGTGAGGCTTCAAACACTGAAGCTTTCTTT. Its translation: CAISEASNTEAFF.

The V call is TRBV7-1, the J call TRBJ2-5, with 9 bases matching TRBD2. TRBV7-1 is classed as an ORF, of uncertain function. The V gene end was trimmed by 7 bases and the J gene end by 0 bases; junction bases not matched to a gene: 12. The length of the CDR3 is 17 residues. CDR3 in amino acids: CASIPLGTSGHQETQYF. The CDR3 nucleotides are TGTGCCAGCATCCCTCTGGGAACTAGCGGGCACCAAGAGACCCAGTACTTC.

This clonotype was seen a few times. The chain is built from TRBV7-9 and TRBJ2-2, with 8 positions matching TRBD1. The V and J ends lost 5 bases and 5 bases, in that order; junction bases with no gene match: 7. Germline V gene data show CDR1 as SEHNR and CDR2 as FQNEAQ (reference sequence). CDR3 length: 15 residues. The CDR3 sequence: CASSRTGTGTGELFF. The CDR3 region has the DNA TGTGCCAGCAGCCGCACCGGGACAGGAACCGGGGAGCTGTTTTTT. Complete variable domain (other parts from reference TRBV7-9 and TRBJ2-2): DTGVSQNPRHKITKRGQNVTFRCDPISEHNRLYWYRQTLGQGPEFLTYFQNEAQLEKSRLLSDRFSAERPKGSFSTLEIQRTEQGDSAMYLCASSRTGTGTGELFFGEGSRLTVL.

This clonotype has ten or more counts. The rearrangement uses TRBV12-3 or TRBV12-4 and TRBJ1-1; 8 bases fit TRBD1. Trimming removed 6 bases from V and 6 bases from J; junction bases left unmatched: 3. CDR3 length: 12 amino acids. CDR3 protein: CASSFRGPEAFF. Here the CDR3 DNA reads TGTGCCAGCAGCTTCAGGGGGCCTGAAGCTTTCTTT.

This clonotype has just a few counts. The chain employs TRBV18 and TRBJ2-7; D possibly corresponds to TRBD2 (6 bases). Germline-derived CDR1 and CDR2 are KGHSH and LQKENI. This CDR3 region has 16 residues. Trimming left V 6 bases short and J 2 bases short, with 20 bases between. The chain's CDR3 is CASSPRPGLGAYEQYF. The CDR3 DNA reads as TGTGCCAGCTCGCCGAGACCGGGACTGGGAGCCTACGAGCAGTACTTC.

This clonotype was recorded at least ten times. The chain combines TRBV12-5 with TRBJ1-1; 9 bases match TRBD1. The V gene's germline CDR1 is LGHNT and CDR2 FRNRAP. The CDR3 contains 18 residues. J lost 4 bases, V lost 3 bases, and 15 bases had no gene match. The CDR3 sequence: CASGFTTEDRGAGTEAFF. CDR3 DNA sequence: TGTGCTAGTGGTTTCACGACCGAGGACAGGGGCGCAGGCACTGAAGCTTTCTTT.

This clonotype appeared a few times. This chain joins TRBV6-2 or TRBV6-3 and TRBJ1-5; 7 positions match TRBD1. The V gene end was trimmed by 6 bases and the J gene end by 4 bases; junction bases not matched to a gene: 12. This CDR3 spans 16 amino acids. In germline, CDR1 is MNHEY, CDR2 SVGEGT. The DNA for the CDR3 is TGTGCCAGCAGCGGGAGCAGGACAGGACGAAATCAGCCCCAGCATTTT. Translated, it gives CASSGSRTGRNQPQHF.

V and J are TRBV27 and TRBJ2-7; D remains unclear. CDR1 is MNHEY, CDR2 SMNVEV, per germline (reference sequence). CDR3 length equals 12 residues. Trimming shortened V by 4 bases and J by 6 bases, and 10 bases separated the two germline ends. CDR3 region: CASSSLRFEQYF. The CDR3 DNA follows: TGTGCCAGCAGTTCCCTCCGGTTCGAGCAGTACTTC.

This chain uses TRBV19 with TRBJ1-1, with 7 bases matching TRBD1. The CDR3 covers 13 residues. V gave up 5 bases and J gave up 7 bases; unmatched junction bases: 7. Germline CDR1 reads LNHDA; CDR2 reads SQIVND (reference sequence). The CDR3 is CASSPHRGREAFF. The CDR3 nucleotides read TGTGCCAGTAGTCCCCACAGGGGACGTGAAGCTTTCTTT.

This clonotype was seen more than once but under ten times. The chain links TRBV13 to TRBJ1-5, with a tentative D call TRBD1 (5 bases). The CDR3 covers 14 residues. Trimming removed 5 bases from V and 4 bases from J, with 12 bases in between. Germline V lookup: CDR1 PRHDT, CDR2 FYEKMQ (reference sequence). The CDR3 nucleotides are TGTGCCAGCAGCCATAGACAGACTAATCAGCCCCAGCATTTT. It translates to CASSHRQTNQPQHF.

The CDR3 DNA follows: TGTGCCAGCAGCCAAGAACGAGCGGGTGCTAGCACAGATACGCAGTATTTT. Translation gives CASSQERAGASTDTQYF. The chain joins TRBV4-2 to TRBJ2-3; the D gene is possibly TRBD2 (6 bases). This CDR3 is 17 amino acids long. V lost 0 bases and J lost 0, with 13 bases in between. The germline gives CDR1 LGHNA, CDR2 YNFKEQ.

The V gene is TRBV29-1, the J gene TRBJ2-1; D is perhaps TRBD2 (6 bases). The germline gives CDR1 SQVTM, CDR2 ANQGSEA. This CDR3 has 16 residues. V lost 0 bases to trimming and J lost 1 base, with 13 bases between them. The CDR3 loop reads CSVEDPTRGSYNEQFF. CDR3 sequence (DNA): TGCAGCGTTGAAGATCCCACCCGGGGGTCCTACAATGAGCAGTTCTTC.

The table lists this clonotype with a few counts. V usage is TRBV4-1 and J usage is TRBJ2-5; D unresolved. Germline values: CDR1 MGHRA, CDR2 YSYEKL. V was trimmed by 0 bases and J by 4 bases, leaving 12 bases between them. This CDR3 is built from 15 residues. Here the CDR3 DNA reads TGCGCCAGCAGCCAAGATGCAACCCTGGGAGAGACCCAGTACTTC. Amino acids: CASSQDATLGETQYF.

This clonotype was picked up many times. The rearrangement links TRBV19 to TRBJ1-2; TRBD1 agrees at 11 bases. Trimming at V came to 8 bases and at J to 1 base, leaving 9 bases not matched to a gene. There are 16 residues in the CDR3. In germline, CDR1 is LNHDA, CDR2 SQIVND (reference sequence). The CDR3 sequence is CASRRDRGTGNYGYTF. CDR3 nucleotides: TGTGCCAGTCGCCGGGACAGGGGGACCGGTAACTATGGCTACACCTTC.

This clonotype was recorded a few times. V and J are TRBV20-1 and TRBJ2-1; D perhaps matches TRBD1 (5 bases). The germline V and J ends were trimmed by 3 bases and 0 bases, with 12 bases remaining between them. Germline V lookup: CDR1 DFQATT, CDR2 SNEGSKA (reference sequence). CDR3 length: 15 residues. The CDR3, as DNA: TGCAGTGCTAGGACACAGGTCAGCTCCTACAATGAGCAGTTCTTC. Translating it yields CSARTQVSSYNEQFF.

This clonotype was counted a few times. The V gene is TRBV5-1, the J gene TRBJ2-2; D remains ambiguous. V dropped 1 base and J dropped 6 bases, with 19 bases sitting between them. CDR3 length: 17 residues. From germline, CDR1 is SGHRS and CDR2 YFSETQ. The CDR3 region has the DNA TGCGCCAGCAGCTTGTACTTTCGGCCCGAAAAGTCCGGGGAGCTGTTTTTT. This encodes CASSLYFRPEKSGELFF.

This sequence joins TRBV12-3 or TRBV12-4 and TRBJ2-3; TRBD2 agrees at 7 bases. J lost 4 bases, V lost 3 bases, and 4 bases had no gene match. The CDR3 is 14 residues long. The CDR3 region is CASSFAGVADTQYF. DNA of the CDR3: TGTGCCAGCAGTTTTGCGGGGGTTGCAGATACGCAGTATTTT.

The table lists this clonotype with many counts. The chain is built from TRBV7-9 and TRBJ2-2; D is perhaps TRBD1 (6 bases). This CDR3 is built from 12 residues. Between the trimmed V and J ends, which lost 7 bases and 5 bases, there was a span of 8 bases. Germline CDR1 and CDR2: SEHNR and FQNEAQ (reference sequence). The chain's CDR3 is CASTRGTGELFF. The CDR3 DNA sequence: TGTGCCAGCACAAGGGGGACCGGGGAGCTGTTTTTT.

V is TRBV7-6 and J is TRBJ2-3; a possible D gene is TRBD1 (5 bases). This CDR3 contains 14 residues. Trimming took 2 bases from V and 10 from J, leaving 16 bases between them. Germline-derived CDR1 and CDR2 are SGHVS and FNYEAQ. The DNA of the CDR3 is TGTGCCAGCAGCTTACCAGGGTTATATTCGGCGCAGTATTTT. Translation: CASSLPGLYSAQYF.

V is TRBV27 and J is TRBJ1-6; D unclear. CDR1 is MNHEY, CDR2 SMNVEV, per germline (reference sequence). The CDR3 totals 12 residues. V dropped 5 bases and J dropped 13 bases, with 12 bases sitting between them. The CDR3: CASSPPGRPLHF. Here the CDR3 DNA reads TGTGCCAGCAGTCCCCCCGGTAGGCCCCTCCACTTT.

There are a few counts of this clonotype. This chain links TRBV5-5 with TRBJ2-3; 9 bases line up with TRBD2. The length of the CDR3 is 16 residues. The V gene end was trimmed by 1 base and the J gene end by 5 bases; junction bases not matched to a gene: 8. The germline CDR1 and CDR2 sequences are SGHKS and YYEKEE (reference sequence). The CDR3 sequence: CASSLQAGGLGDTQYF. The CDR3 DNA reads TGTGCCAGCAGCTTGCAGGCGGGGGGGCTAGGAGATACGCAGTATTTT.

This clonotype was counted a few times. J is TRBJ2-2 and V is TRBV6-1; tentatively, D is TRBD2 (5 bases). There are 15 residues in the CDR3. Trimming shortened V by 6 bases and J by 0 bases, and 11 bases separated the two germline ends. Germline values: CDR1 MNHNS, CDR2 SASEGT. This CDR3 is CASREVAANTGELFF. The DNA for the CDR3 is TGTGCCAGCAGGGAGGTGGCGGCGAACACCGGGGAGCTGTTTTTT.